This is a list of T cell receptor beta chains from one sample in a study of blood T cell repertoires in COVID-19. TCRdb keeps only in-frame clones here, not all; method: immunoSEQ multiplex PCR. The data contain almost 300,000 clones, more than 75% of them singletons. The sample consisted of peripheral blood. Receptors originate from a man aged 70 or older with acute or convalescent COVID-19. Each CDR3 is given with its conserved first and last residue. D genes are given only for firm matches. Rows may omit the clone size; those that give it use once, few, many or a size class.

CDR3aa	CDR3nt	abundance	j_gene	v_gene	d_gene
CASSQVGGVQETQYF	TGTGCCAGCAGCCAAGTGGGAGGCGTCCAAGAGACCCAGTACTTC	NA	TRBJ2-5	TRBV3-1/TRBV3-2	NA
CAISESRGDYEQYF	TGTGCCATCAGTGAGTCACGGGGGGACTACGAGCAGTACTTC	NA	TRBJ2-7	TRBV10-3	TRBD2
CASSRQGLHGYTF	TGTGCCAGCAGTAGACAGGGACTTCATGGCTACACCTTC	NA	TRBJ1-2	TRBV7-9	TRBD1
CASNSFGRGSGNTIYF	TGTGCCAGCAATTCCTTCGGCAGGGGCTCTGGAAACACCATATATTTT	NA	TRBJ1-3	TRBV28	NA
CASSFGGTENTEAFF	TGCGCCAGCAGCTTTGGCGGGACAGAGAACACTGAAGCTTTCTTT	NA	TRBJ1-1	TRBV5-1	TRBD1
CASSYQGLLFF	TGTGCCAGCAGCTACCAGGGCTTACTGTTTTTT	NA	TRBJ1-4	TRBV2	NA
CASSFRVQETQYF	TGCGCCAGCAGCTTCAGGGTACAAGAGACCCAGTACTTC	NA	TRBJ2-5	TRBV5-1	NA
CASRLSLAGNTQYF	TGTGCCAGCAGGTTGTCCCTAGCGGGAAATACGCAGTATTTT	NA	TRBJ2-3	TRBV28	TRBD2
CASSTTPSYEQYF	TGTGCCAGCAGCACCACTCCATCCTACGAGCAGTACTTC	NA	TRBJ2-7	TRBV7-2	NA
CASSLLTDNGYTF	TGCGCCAGCAGCTTGTTGACCGACAATGGCTACACCTTC	NA	TRBJ1-2	TRBV5-1	NA
CAWTPGDLKNSNQPQHF	TGTGCCTGGACCCCAGGGGACCTGAAGAATAGCAATCAGCCCCAGCATTTT	NA	TRBJ1-5	TRBV30	NA
CSVKGLGGYTF	TGCAGCGTAAAGGGGTTAGGGGGCTACACCTTC	NA	TRBJ1-2	TRBV29-1	NA
CASSELGGLVYEQYF	TGTGCCAGCAGTGAATTGGGCGGGCTAGTGTACGAGCAGTACTTC	NA	TRBJ2-7	TRBV2	NA
CASSSWSQETQYF	TGTGCCAGTAGTAGTTGGAGCCAAGAGACCCAGTACTTC	NA	TRBJ2-5	TRBV19	NA
CASSATGFNSPLHF	TGTGCCAGCAGCGCTACAGGGTTTAATTCACCCCTCCACTTT	few	TRBJ1-6	TRBV9	NA
CASSLEGATNEKLFF	TGTGCCAGCAGTCTAGAGGGCGCAACTAATGAAAAACTGTTTTTT	NA	TRBJ1-4	TRBV28	NA
CASSEAGGNQPQHF	TGTGCCAGCAGTGAAGCGGGGGGAAATCAGCCCCAGCATTTT	few	TRBJ1-5	TRBV25-1	NA
CASRHAGESGNTIYF	TGTGCCAGCAGGCACGCAGGGGAGTCTGGAAACACCATATATTTT	NA	TRBJ1-3	TRBV28	NA
CASSSGLAGKSSYNEQFF	TGTGCCAGCAGCTCGGGACTAGCGGGGAAAAGCTCCTACAATGAGCAGTTCTTC	NA	TRBJ2-1	TRBV7-3	TRBD2
CASSLSSGETQYF	TGTGCCAGCAGCTTATCGTCCGGAGAGACCCAGTACTTC	NA	TRBJ2-5	TRBV11-2	NA
CASSPDSLGGYTF	TGTGCCAGCAGTCCGGACAGTTTGGGGGGCTACACCTTC	NA	TRBJ1-2	TRBV2	NA
CASSWGQGAGTQYF	TGTGCCAGCAGTTGGGGACAGGGGGCTGGGACCCAGTACTTC	NA	TRBJ2-5	TRBV6-5	TRBD1
CSVEVGRGGDTQYF	TGCAGCGTTGAAGTCGGGCGGGGGGGAGATACGCAGTATTTT	NA	TRBJ2-3	TRBV29-1	TRBD2
CASSQGWSTSASQETQYF	TGTGCCAGCAGCCAAGGGTGGTCGACTAGCGCATCACAAGAGACCCAGTACTTC	NA	TRBJ2-5	TRBV3-1/TRBV3-2	TRBD2
CASSQDMTGGNGYTF	TGTGCCAGCAGCCAAGATATGACAGGGGGCAATGGCTACACCTTC	NA	TRBJ1-2	TRBV4-2	TRBD1
CASSESRVGSYNEQFF	TGCGCCAGCAGTGAGTCCCGAGTCGGCTCCTACAATGAGCAGTTCTTC	NA	TRBJ2-1	TRBV10-2	NA
CASSLGQGHEQYF	TGTGCCAGCAGCTTGGGACAGGGCCACGAGCAGTACTTC	NA	TRBJ2-7	TRBV12-3/TRBV12-4	TRBD1
CASSPGIIPQHF	TGTGCCAGCAGTCCCGGTATTATTCCCCAGCATTTT	NA	TRBJ1-5	TRBV12-3/TRBV12-4	NA